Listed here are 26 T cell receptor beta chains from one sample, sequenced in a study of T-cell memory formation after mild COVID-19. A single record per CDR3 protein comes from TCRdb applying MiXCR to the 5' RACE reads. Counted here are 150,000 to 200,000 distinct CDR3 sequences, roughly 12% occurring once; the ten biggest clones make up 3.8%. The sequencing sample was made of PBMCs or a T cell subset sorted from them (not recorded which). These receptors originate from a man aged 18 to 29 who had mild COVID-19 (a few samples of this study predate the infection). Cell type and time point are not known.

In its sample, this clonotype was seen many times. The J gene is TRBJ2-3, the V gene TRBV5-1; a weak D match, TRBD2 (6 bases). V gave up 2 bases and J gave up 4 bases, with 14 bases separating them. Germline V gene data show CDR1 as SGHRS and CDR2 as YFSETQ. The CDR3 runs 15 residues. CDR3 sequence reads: CASSFGTLKADTQYF. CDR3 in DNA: TGCGCCAGCAGCTTCGGGACTCTTAAGGCAGATACGCAGTATTTT.

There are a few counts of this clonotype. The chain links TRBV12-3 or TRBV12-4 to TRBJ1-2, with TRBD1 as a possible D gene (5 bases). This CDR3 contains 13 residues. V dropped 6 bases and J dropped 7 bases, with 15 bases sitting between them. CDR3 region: CASSITRQGGYTF. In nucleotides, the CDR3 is TGTGCCAGCAGCATAACCCGTCAGGGTGGCTACACCTTC.

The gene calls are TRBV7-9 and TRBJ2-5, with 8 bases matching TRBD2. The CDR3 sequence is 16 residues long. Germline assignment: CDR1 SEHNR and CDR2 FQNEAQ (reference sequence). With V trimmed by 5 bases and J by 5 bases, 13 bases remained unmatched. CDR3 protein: CASSATSGARGETQYF. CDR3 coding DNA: TGTGCCAGCAGCGCTACTAGCGGTGCACGGGGTGAGACCCAGTACTTC.

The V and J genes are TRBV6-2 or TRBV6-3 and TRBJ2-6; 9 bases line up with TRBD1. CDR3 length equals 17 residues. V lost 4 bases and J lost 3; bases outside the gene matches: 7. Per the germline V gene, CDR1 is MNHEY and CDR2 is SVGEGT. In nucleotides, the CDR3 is TGTGCCAGCAGTTCGGGACAGGGCCTTGGTGGGGCCAACGTCCTGACTTTC. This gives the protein CASSSGQGLGGANVLTF.

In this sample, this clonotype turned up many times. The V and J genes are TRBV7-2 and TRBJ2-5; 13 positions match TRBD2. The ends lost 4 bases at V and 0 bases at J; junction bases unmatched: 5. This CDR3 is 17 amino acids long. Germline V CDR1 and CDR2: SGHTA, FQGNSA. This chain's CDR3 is CASSSVLAGGYQETQYF. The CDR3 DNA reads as TGTGCCAGCAGCTCAGTACTAGCGGGGGGGTACCAAGAGACCCAGTACTTC.

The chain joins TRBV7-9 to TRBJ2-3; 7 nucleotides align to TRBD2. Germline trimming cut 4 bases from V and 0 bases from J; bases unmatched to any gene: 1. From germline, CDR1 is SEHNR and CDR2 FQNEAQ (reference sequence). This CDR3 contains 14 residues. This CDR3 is CASSWEGSTDTQYF. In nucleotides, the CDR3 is TGTGCCAGCAGCTGGGAGGGAAGCACAGATACGCAGTATTTT.

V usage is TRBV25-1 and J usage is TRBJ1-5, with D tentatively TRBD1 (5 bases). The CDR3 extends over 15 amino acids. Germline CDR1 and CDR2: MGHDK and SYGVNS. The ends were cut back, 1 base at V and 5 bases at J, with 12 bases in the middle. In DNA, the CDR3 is TGTGCCAGCAGTGAATCCGGGACCGGTTATCAGCCCCAGCATTTT. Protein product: CASSESGTGYQPQHF.

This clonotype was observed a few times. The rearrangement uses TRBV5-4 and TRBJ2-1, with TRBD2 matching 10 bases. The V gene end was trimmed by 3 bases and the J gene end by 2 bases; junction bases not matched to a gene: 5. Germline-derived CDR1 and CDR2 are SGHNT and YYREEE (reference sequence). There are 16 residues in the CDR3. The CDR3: CASSSSGGGAYNEQFF. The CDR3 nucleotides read TGTGCCAGCAGCTCTAGCGGGGGAGGCGCCTACAATGAGCAGTTCTTC.

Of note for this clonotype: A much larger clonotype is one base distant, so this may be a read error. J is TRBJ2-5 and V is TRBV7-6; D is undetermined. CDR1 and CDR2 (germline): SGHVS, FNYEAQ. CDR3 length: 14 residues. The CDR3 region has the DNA TGTGACAGCAGCTTAGGTACTAACCAAGAGACCCAGTACTTC. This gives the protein CDSSLGTNQETQYF. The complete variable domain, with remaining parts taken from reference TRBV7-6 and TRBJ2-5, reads GAGVSQSPRYKVTKRGQDVALRCDPISGHVSLYWYRQALGQGPEFLTYFNYEAQQDKSGLPNDRFSAERPEGSISTLTIQRTEQRDSAMYRCDSSLGTNQETQYFGPGTRLLVL.

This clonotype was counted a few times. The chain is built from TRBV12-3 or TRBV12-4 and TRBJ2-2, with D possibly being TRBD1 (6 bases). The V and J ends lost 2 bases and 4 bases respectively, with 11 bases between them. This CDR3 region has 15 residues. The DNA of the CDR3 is TGTGCCAGCAGTTTACGGCAGGGGAGCACCGGGGAGCTGTTTTTT. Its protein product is CASSLRQGSTGELFF.

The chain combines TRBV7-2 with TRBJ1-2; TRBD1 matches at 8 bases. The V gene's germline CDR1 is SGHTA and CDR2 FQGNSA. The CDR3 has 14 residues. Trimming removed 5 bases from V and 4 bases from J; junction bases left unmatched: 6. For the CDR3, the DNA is TGTGCCAGCAGCCCGGCGGGACAGGCCTATGGCTACACCTTC. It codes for CASSPAGQAYGYTF.

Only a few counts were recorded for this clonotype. The DNA for the CDR3 is TGTGCCAGCAGTTACTACAGGGACTGGTATGGCTACACCTTC. Its translation: CASSYYRDWYGYTF. This sequence joins TRBV7-2 and TRBJ1-2, with D possibly being TRBD1 (6 bases). There are 14 residues in the CDR3. The V gene lost 6 bases and the J gene lost 5 bases, with 16 bases spanning the gap. The germline V gene encodes CDR1 SGHTA and CDR2 FQGNSA.

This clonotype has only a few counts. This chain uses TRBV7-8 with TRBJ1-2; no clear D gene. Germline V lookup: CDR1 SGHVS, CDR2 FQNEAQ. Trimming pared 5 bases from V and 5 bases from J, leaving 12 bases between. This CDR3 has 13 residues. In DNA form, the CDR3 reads TGTGCCAGCAGCCCCACGGAGGAGTATGGCTACACCTTC. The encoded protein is CASSPTEEYGYTF.

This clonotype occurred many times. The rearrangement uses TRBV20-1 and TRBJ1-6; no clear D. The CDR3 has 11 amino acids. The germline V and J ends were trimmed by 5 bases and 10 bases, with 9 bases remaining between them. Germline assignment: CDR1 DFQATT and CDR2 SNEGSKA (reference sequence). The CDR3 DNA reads TGCAGTGCTGGGGAAGGCTCACCCCTCCACTTT. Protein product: CSAGEGSPLHF.

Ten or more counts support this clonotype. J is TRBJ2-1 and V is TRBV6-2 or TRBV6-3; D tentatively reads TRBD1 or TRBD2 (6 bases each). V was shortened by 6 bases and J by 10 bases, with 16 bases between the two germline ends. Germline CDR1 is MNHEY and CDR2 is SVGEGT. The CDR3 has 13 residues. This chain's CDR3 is CASSYRGRREQFF. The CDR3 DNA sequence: TGTGCCAGCAGCTACCGGGGGCGTCGAGAGCAGTTCTTC.

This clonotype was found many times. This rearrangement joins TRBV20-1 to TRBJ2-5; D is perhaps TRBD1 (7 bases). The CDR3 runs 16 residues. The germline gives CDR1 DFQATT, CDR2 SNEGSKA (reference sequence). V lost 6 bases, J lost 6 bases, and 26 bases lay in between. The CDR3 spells CSAISLKPGGGKTQYF. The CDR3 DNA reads TGCAGTGCCATCTCGTTAAAACCAGGGGGAGGAAAGACCCAGTACTTC.

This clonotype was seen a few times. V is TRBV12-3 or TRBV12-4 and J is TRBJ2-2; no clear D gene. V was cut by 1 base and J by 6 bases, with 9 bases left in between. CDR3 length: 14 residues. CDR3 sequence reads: CASSLVSSPGELFF. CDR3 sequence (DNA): TGTGCCAGCAGTTTAGTGTCAAGTCCCGGGGAGCTGTTTTTT.

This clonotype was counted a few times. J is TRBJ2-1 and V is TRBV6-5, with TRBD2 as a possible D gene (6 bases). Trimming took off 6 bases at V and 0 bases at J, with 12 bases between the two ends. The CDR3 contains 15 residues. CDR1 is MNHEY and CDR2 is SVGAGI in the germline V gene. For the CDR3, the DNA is TGTGCCAGCAGAGACGCGGGGAGCTCCTACAATGAGCAGTTCTTC. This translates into CASRDAGSSYNEQFF.

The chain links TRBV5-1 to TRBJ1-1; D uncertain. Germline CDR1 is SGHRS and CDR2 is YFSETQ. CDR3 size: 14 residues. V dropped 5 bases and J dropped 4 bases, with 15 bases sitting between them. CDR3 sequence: CASSLLPAVTEAFF. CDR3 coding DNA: TGCGCCAGCAGTCTTCTTCCCGCGGTCACTGAAGCTTTCTTT.

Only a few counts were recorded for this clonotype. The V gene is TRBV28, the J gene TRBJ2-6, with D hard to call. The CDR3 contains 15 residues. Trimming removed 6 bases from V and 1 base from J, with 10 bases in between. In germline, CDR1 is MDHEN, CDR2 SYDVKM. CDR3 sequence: CASRPVGSGANVLTF. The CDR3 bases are TGTGCCAGCAGACCGGTGGGGTCTGGGGCCAACGTCCTGACTTTC.

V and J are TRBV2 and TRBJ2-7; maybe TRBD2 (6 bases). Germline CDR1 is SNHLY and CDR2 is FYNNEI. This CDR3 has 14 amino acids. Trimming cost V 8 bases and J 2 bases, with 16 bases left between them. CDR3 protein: CASLDYKSPYEQYF. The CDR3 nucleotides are TGTGCCAGCCTGGACTACAAAAGTCCCTACGAGCAGTACTTC.

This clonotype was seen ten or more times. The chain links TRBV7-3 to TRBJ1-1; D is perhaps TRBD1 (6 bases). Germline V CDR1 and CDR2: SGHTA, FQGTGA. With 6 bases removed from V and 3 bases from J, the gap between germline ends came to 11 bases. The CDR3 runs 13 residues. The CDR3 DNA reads TGTGCCAGCAGACAACAGGGCGACACTGAAGCTTTCTTT. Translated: CASRQQGDTEAFF.

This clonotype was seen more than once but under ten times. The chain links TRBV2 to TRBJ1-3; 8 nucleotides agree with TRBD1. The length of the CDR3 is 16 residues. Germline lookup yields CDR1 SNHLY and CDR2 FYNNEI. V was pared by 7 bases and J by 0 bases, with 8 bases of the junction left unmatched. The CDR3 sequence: CASKLQGVDSGNTIYF. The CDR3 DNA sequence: TGTGCCAGCAAATTACAGGGGGTTGACTCTGGAAACACCATATATTTT.

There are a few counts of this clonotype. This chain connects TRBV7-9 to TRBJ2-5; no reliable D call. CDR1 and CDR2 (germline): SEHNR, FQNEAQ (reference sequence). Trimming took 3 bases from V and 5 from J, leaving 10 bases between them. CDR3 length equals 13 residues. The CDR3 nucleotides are TGTGCCAGCAGCTTTGGTCAGACGGAGACCCAGTACTTC. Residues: CASSFGQTETQYF.

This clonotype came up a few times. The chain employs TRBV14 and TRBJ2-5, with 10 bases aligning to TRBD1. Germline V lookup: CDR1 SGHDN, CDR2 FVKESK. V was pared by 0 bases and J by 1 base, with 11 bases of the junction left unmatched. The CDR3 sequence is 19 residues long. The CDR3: CASSQEMGFRTGGQETQYF. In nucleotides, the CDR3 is TGTGCCAGCAGCCAAGAAATGGGTTTCAGGACAGGGGGCCAAGAGACCCAGTACTTC. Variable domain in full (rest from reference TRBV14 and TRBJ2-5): EAGVTQFPSHSVIEKGQTVTLRCDPISGHDNLYWYRRVMGKEIKFLLHFVKESKQDESGMPNNRFLAERTGGTYSTLKVQPAELEDSGVYFCASSQEMGFRTGGQETQYFGPGTRLLVL.

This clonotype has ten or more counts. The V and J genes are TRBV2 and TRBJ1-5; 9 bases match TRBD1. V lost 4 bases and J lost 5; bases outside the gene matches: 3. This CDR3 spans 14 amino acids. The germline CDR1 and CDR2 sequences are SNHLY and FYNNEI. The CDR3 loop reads CASSGTGADQPQHF. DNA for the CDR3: TGTGCCAGCAGTGGGACAGGGGCCGATCAGCCCCAGCATTTT.